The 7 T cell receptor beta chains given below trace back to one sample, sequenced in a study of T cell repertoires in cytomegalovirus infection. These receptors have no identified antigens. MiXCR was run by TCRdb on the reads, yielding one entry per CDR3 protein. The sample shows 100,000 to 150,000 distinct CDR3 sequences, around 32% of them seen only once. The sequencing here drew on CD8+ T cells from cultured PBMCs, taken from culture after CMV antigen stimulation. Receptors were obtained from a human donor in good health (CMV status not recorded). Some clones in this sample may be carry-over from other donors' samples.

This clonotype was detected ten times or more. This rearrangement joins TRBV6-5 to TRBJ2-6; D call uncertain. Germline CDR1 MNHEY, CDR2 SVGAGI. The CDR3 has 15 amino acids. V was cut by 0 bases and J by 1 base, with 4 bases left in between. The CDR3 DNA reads TGTGCCAGCAGTTACTCTATATCTGGGGCCAACGTCCTGACTTTC. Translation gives CASSYSISGANVLTF.

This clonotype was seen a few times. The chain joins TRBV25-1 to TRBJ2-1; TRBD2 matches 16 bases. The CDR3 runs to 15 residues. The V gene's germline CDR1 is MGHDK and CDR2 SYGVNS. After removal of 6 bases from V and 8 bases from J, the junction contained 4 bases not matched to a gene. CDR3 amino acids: CASSAGTSGGDEQFF. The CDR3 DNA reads TGTGCCAGCAGCGCCGGGACTAGCGGGGGGGATGAGCAGTTCTTC.

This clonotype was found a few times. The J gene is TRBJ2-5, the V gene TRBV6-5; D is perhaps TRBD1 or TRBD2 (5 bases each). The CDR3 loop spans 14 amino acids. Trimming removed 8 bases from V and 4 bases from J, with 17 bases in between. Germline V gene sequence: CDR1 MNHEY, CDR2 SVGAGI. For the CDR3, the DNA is TGTGCCAGCGGCGAGGGATTGCAGGGAGAGACCCAGTACTTC. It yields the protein CASGEGLQGETQYF.

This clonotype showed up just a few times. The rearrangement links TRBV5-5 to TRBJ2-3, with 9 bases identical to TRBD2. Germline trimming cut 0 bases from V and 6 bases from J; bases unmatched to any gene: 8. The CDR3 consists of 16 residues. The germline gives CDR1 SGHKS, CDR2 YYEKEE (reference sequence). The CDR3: CASSLVYGGGADTQYF. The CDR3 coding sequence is TGTGCCAGCAGCTTGGTGTATGGCGGGGGGGCCGATACGCAGTATTTT.

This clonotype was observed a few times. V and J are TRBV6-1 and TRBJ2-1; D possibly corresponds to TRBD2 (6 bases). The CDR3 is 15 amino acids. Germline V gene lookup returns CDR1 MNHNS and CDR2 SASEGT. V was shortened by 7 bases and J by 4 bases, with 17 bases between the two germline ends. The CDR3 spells CASTGTGGGYNEQFF. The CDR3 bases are TGTGCCAGCACCGGGACGGGTGGGGGGTACAATGAGCAGTTCTTC.

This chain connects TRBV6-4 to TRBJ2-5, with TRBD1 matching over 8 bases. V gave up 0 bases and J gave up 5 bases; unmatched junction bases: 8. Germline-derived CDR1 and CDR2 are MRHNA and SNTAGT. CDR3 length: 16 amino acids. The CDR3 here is CASSDSSRGRDETQYF. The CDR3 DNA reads TGTGCCAGCAGTGACTCATCCAGGGGGCGGGATGAGACCCAGTACTTC.

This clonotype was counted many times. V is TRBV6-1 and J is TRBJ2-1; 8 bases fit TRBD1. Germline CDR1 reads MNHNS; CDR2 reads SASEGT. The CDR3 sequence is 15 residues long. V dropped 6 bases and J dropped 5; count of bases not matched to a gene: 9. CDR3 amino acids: CASSAVSGGHNEQFF. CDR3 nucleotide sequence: TGTGCCAGCAGCGCAGTGTCAGGGGGCCACAATGAGCAGTTCTTC.